These 10 T cell receptor beta chains were sequenced from one sample in a study of blood T cell repertoires in COVID-19. Some clones are missing from TCRdb's copy, which holds only in-frame ones; the method was immunoSEQ multiplex PCR. The sample shows some 66,000 clones, roughly 82% of them seen only once. Source material: peripheral blood. These receptors were collected from a man in his fifties or sixties with acute or convalescent COVID-19.

This chain joins TRBV6-2 or TRBV6-3 and TRBJ2-5; 7 bases are shared with TRBD2. Looked up from germline, CDR1 is MNHEY and CDR2 is SVGEGT. The length of the CDR3 is 15 residues. Unmatched junction bases numbered 5, after V lost 2 bases and J lost 2 bases. CDR3 residues: CASSYGGGGQETQYF. The CDR3 DNA reads TGTGCCAGCAGTTACGGGGGGGGAGGGCAAGAGACCCAGTACTTC.

The rearrangement links TRBV14 to TRBJ1-2; tentatively, D is TRBD1 (5 bases). The CDR3 totals 14 residues. CDR1 is SGHDN and CDR2 is FVKESK in the germline V gene. V lost 4 bases and J lost 7, with 16 bases in between. The CDR3 region has the DNA TGTGCCAGCAGCCGTCCGGGGGGGTCGTTTGGCTACACCTTC. Residues: CASSRPGGSFGYTF.

The chain uses TRBV24-1 and TRBJ1-1, with D possibly matching TRBD1 (5 bases). V was shortened by 5 bases and J by 2 bases, with 8 bases between the two germline ends. Per germline, CDR1 KGHDR and CDR2 SFDVKD. The CDR3 is made up of 13 amino acids. The CDR3: CATSAGHNTEAFF. DNA of the CDR3: TGTGCCACCAGTGCCGGACACAACACTGAAGCTTTCTTT.

The CDR3 nucleotides are TGTGCCAGCAGCTTAGCAGGGAGGAACAATCAGCCCCAGCATTTT. Translation gives CASSLAGRNNQPQHF. The rearrangement links TRBV27 to TRBJ1-5, with a weak D call TRBD1 (5 bases). Deletions cut 6 bases from V and 3 bases from J, with 15 bases between. Germline V gives CDR1 MNHEY, CDR2 SMNVEV (reference sequence). CDR3 length: 15 amino acids.

This chain uses TRBV2 with TRBJ2-2, with 10 bases fitting TRBD2. The CDR3 runs to 15 residues. Trimming cost V 5 bases and J 6 bases; bases outside gene matches: 6. The V gene's germline CDR1 is SNHLY and CDR2 FYNNEI. The CDR3 DNA reads as TGTGCCAGCAGTCGGATCCTAGCGGGGGCCGGGGAGCTGTTTTTT. Protein product: CASSRILAGAGELFF.

This clone has just a few counts. V gene TRBV2 combines with J gene TRBJ1-1; TRBD1 matches 7 bases. Germline V CDR1 and CDR2: SNHLY, FYNNEI. V lost 6 bases, J lost 1 base, and 5 bases stayed unmatched. This CDR3 contains 14 residues. CDR3 sequence reads: CASRNRGRNTEAFF. As DNA, the CDR3 is TGTGCCAGCAGGAACAGGGGAAGGAACACTGAAGCTTTCTTT.

The rearrangement joins TRBV14 to TRBJ2-7; 7 nucleotides align to TRBD1. The CDR3 is 13 residues long. Germline V gene sequence: CDR1 SGHDN, CDR2 FVKESK. V trimming: 5 bases; J trimming: 4 bases; junction bases outside the gene matches: 5. The CDR3 nucleotides are TGTGCCAGCAGCGACTACAGGGGATACGAGCAGTACTTC. Its protein product is CASSDYRGYEQYF.

This sequence joins TRBV15 and TRBJ2-5; 11 bases map to TRBD2. The CDR3 is 15 amino acids. The trim removed 6 bases at V and 2 bases at J, leaving 5 bases unmatched. Looked up from germline, CDR1 is LNHNV and CDR2 is YYDKDF (reference sequence). This chain's CDR3 is CATRVAGGPQETQYF. CDR3 nucleotide sequence: TGTGCCACCAGAGTAGCGGGGGGGCCACAAGAGACCCAGTACTTC.

The chain has TRBV3-1 (or the pseudogene TRBV3-2) and TRBJ2-5; D is possibly TRBD2 (5 bases). This CDR3 spans 13 amino acids. CDR1 and CDR2 from the germline V gene are LGHDT and YNNKEL (reference sequence). Trimming removed 6 bases from V and 5 bases from J, with 13 bases in between. The CDR3 sequence is CASRTSVGETQYF. Here the CDR3 DNA reads TGTGCCAGCAGAACTAGTGTCGGGGAGACCCAGTACTTC.

The chain has TRBV5-4 and TRBJ2-2; D may be TRBD2 (5 bases). The CDR3 is 15 amino acids. Germline V CDR1 and CDR2: SGHNT, YYREEE (reference sequence). The V end was cut by 2 bases, the J end by 1 base, with 9 bases between. CDR3 region: CASSFAGGNTGELFF. The CDR3 nucleotides are TGTGCCAGCAGCTTCGCGGGTGGGAACACCGGGGAGCTGTTTTTT.